One sample yielded the 19 T cell receptor beta chains listed below, sequenced in a study of beta chain features in type 1 diabetes (dated by TCRdb to between 2017 and 2018). Library method: the immunoSEQ multiplex PCR assay. The entire amount of isolated RNA was reverse transcribed using the High Capacity cDNA Reverse Transcription Kit, so the sequenced TCRB transcripts were expressed ones. In TCRdb, the immuneACCESS table is reduced to in-frame sequences with V and J assigned. These tables do not hold every clone; where another copy was compared, an unresolved V gene accounts for under half, and the others remain unexplained. The sample table shows roughly 42,000 clones, and approximately 48% are seen once. The top ten clones comprise about 0.25% of the sample. What was sequenced was stem cell memory CD4+ T cells from blood. The meaning of the sample's cell subset or site label: stem cell-like memory CD4+ T cells. All receptors derive from a woman aged 25 to 39 in good health.

This chain links TRBV4-3 with TRBJ2-6; 8 bases agree with TRBD2. The CDR3 contains 20 residues. Trimming took 0 bases from V and 2 from J; bases not matched to a gene: 12. Germline assignment: CDR1 LGHNA and CDR2 YSLEER. The CDR3 protein is CASSQDVTSGIFAGANVLTF. The CDR3 DNA reads as TGCGCCAGCAGCCAAGACGTAACTAGCGGAATATTCGCTGGGGCCAACGTCCTGACTTTC.

This clone was counted only a few times. The chain uses TRBV7-3 and TRBJ2-2; a possible D gene is TRBD1 (5 bases). The CDR3 consists of 15 residues. V gave up 1 base and J gave up 4 bases, with 10 bases separating them. Germline CDR1 reads SGHTA; CDR2 reads FQGTGA. CDR3 protein: CASSLNQGSTGELFF. CDR3 nucleotide sequence: TGTGCCAGCAGCTTAAACCAGGGAAGCACCGGGGAGCTGTTTTTT.

This chain connects TRBV11-3 to TRBJ2-3; D not resolved. This CDR3 has 13 amino acids. CDR1 is SGHNT and CDR2 is YENEEA in the germline V gene. V was clipped by 1 base and J by 5 bases, with 7 bases between them. The CDR3 DNA is TGTGCCAGCAGCTTAGGATACAAAGATACGCAGTATTTT. Translated: CASSLGYKDTQYF.

The V call is TRBV5-8, the J call TRBJ2-1, with 11 bases aligning to TRBD1. Germline V gene data show CDR1 as SGHTS and CDR2 as YDEGEE. V shed 0 bases and J 8 bases; nucleotides not matched to a gene: 7. This CDR3 has 16 residues. CDR3 nucleotide sequence: TGTGCCAGCAGCTTGGTGTCCGGGACAGGGGGGGATGAGCAGTTCTTC. Encoded protein: CASSLVSGTGGDEQFF.

This rearrangement joins TRBV19 to TRBJ2-7; possible D gene TRBD2, 5 bases. This CDR3 region has 15 residues. V lost 5 bases, J lost 0 bases, and 14 bases lay in between. Germline CDR1 is LNHDA and CDR2 is SQIVND (reference sequence). As DNA, the CDR3 is TGTGCCAGTAGTGACTGGACGGAGGACTCCTACGAGCAGTACTTC. Amino acid sequence: CASSDWTEDSYEQYF.

The V gene is TRBV29-1, the J gene TRBJ1-3, with 8 bases lining up with TRBD1. CDR3 length equals 14 residues. Looked up from germline, CDR1 is SQVTM and CDR2 is ANQGSEA. The J segment lost 0 bases and the V segment lost 6 bases, leaving 4 bases of the junction unmatched. Here the CDR3 DNA reads TGCAGCGTGGGGACAGGAAGCTCTGGAAACACCATATATTTT. It codes for CSVGTGSSGNTIYF.

This clone was seen a few times. This chain links TRBV5-4 with TRBJ2-1; TRBD1 aligns across 11 bases. The CDR3 sequence is 17 residues long. V lost 0 bases and J lost 8; bases outside the gene matches: 10. Germline V gene data show CDR1 as SGHNT and CDR2 as YYREEE (reference sequence). In nucleotides, the CDR3 is TGTGCCAGCAGCTTGGGTATACGGACAGGGGGCGGCCATGAGCAGTTCTTC. Protein product: CASSLGIRTGGGHEQFF.

The CDR3 DNA reads as TGCGCCAGCAGCTTGTCTAGCGGGAGGGATGAGCAGTTCTTC. This sequence encodes CASSLSSGRDEQFF. V and J are TRBV5-1 and TRBJ2-1; 12 bases are a match to TRBD2. Per germline, CDR1 SGHRS and CDR2 YFSETQ. The CDR3 is made up of 14 amino acids. V shed 1 base, J shed 8 bases, and the junction held 1 base outside the gene matches.

This chain joins TRBV18 and TRBJ2-5, with D possibly matching TRBD1 (6 bases). Trimming pared 3 bases from V and 5 bases from J, leaving 16 bases between. Germline V CDR1 and CDR2: KGHSH, LQKENI. This CDR3 has 15 amino acids. Written as DNA, the CDR3 is TGTGCCAGCTCACCCGCGACTGGGGGCGCGGAGACCCAGTACTTC. Its protein is CASSPATGGAETQYF.

V and J are TRBV19 and TRBJ1-1; 9 positions match TRBD1. This CDR3 contains 14 residues. J gave up 3 bases and V 4 bases, and 3 bases lay outside the gene matches. Germline CDR1 is LNHDA and CDR2 is SQIVND (reference sequence). CDR3 nucleotides: TGTGCCAGTAGTAAGGGACAGGGTCACACTGAAGCTTTCTTT. Translating gives CASSKGQGHTEAFF.

This chain links TRBV7-9 with TRBJ2-1; a weak D match, TRBD1 (6 bases). Germline CDR1 reads SEHNR; CDR2 reads FQNEAQ (reference sequence). The ends were cut back, 8 bases at V and 6 bases at J, with 11 bases in the middle. The length of the CDR3 is 12 residues. The CDR3 sequence: CASPSQGNEQFF. In nucleotides, the CDR3 is TGTGCCAGCCCTTCACAGGGCAATGAGCAGTTCTTC.

This clone was recorded only once. The genes are TRBV7-9 and TRBJ2-5; the D gene is possibly TRBD2 (6 bases). This CDR3 contains 16 residues. Deletions cut 5 bases from V and 1 base from J, with 17 bases between. CDR1 is SEHNR, CDR2 FQNEAQ, per germline (reference sequence). The CDR3 region is CASSLPPGTAQETQYF. The CDR3 DNA follows: TGTGCCAGCAGCCTCCCACCTGGGACTGCCCAAGAGACCCAGTACTTC.

This clone showed up just a few times. This sequence joins TRBV18 and TRBJ2-3, with no clear D. Trimming removed 0 bases at V and 2 bases at J, with 6 bases between. Germline V gene data show CDR1 as KGHSH and CDR2 as LQKENI. The CDR3 runs to 14 residues. CDR3 bases: TGTGCCAGCTCACCACCTGAGGCCACAGATACGCAGTATTTT. Translation: CASSPPEATDTQYF.

This chain connects TRBV11-3 to TRBJ2-1; TRBD2 matches 8 bases. V gave up 5 bases and J gave up 5 bases; unmatched junction bases: 5. CDR1 and CDR2 from the germline V gene are SGHNT and YENEEA. CDR3 length equals 14 residues. In DNA form, the CDR3 reads TGTGCCAGCAGCCTGGCGGGAGGCGACAATGAGCAGTTCTTC. This gives the protein CASSLAGGDNEQFF.

The chain joins TRBV14 to TRBJ2-5, with D possibly TRBD1 on 6 matching bases. The CDR3 is 11 amino acids. Trimming shortened V by 4 bases and J by 8 bases, and 8 bases separated the two germline ends. CDR1 is SGHDN and CDR2 is FVKESK in the germline V gene. CDR3 in amino acids: CASSRTETQYF. As DNA, the CDR3 is TGTGCCAGCAGCCGGACAGAAACCCAGTACTTC.

Only one count was recorded for this clone. This chain uses TRBV18 with TRBJ2-5, with D perhaps matching TRBD2 (5 bases). The CDR3 sequence is 15 residues long. Germline V gene sequence: CDR1 KGHSH, CDR2 LQKENI. The V end lost 3 bases, the J end lost 1 base, and 12 bases lay between the germline ends. The CDR3 DNA reads as TGTGCCAGCTCACCCCGCTTAAGCGGCCAAGAGACCCAGTACTTC. Protein: CASSPRLSGQETQYF.

The chain employs TRBV28 and TRBJ2-3; D unclear. Germline assignment: CDR1 MDHEN and CDR2 SYDVKM. The CDR3 runs 15 residues. V lost 7 bases and J lost 1, with 15 bases in between. The CDR3 region is CASTLYSLGTDTQYF. The CDR3 nucleotides are TGTGCCAGCACCCTATATTCTTTGGGCACAGATACGCAGTATTTT.

V is TRBV30 and J is TRBJ2-1, with 9 bases aligning to TRBD2. V dropped 5 bases and J dropped 3; count of bases not matched to a gene: 5. From germline, CDR1 is GTSNPN and CDR2 SVGIG (reference sequence). The CDR3 extends over 14 amino acids. CDR3 DNA sequence: TGTGCCTGGGGGAGACTAGCGGTCTACAATGAGCAGTTCTTC. Its translation is CAWGRLAVYNEQFF.

The chain links TRBV7-2 to TRBJ1-3, with TRBD1 as a possible D gene (6 bases). V was trimmed by 5 bases and J by 0 bases, leaving 14 bases between them. CDR3 length: 16 residues. Per germline, CDR1 SGHTA and CDR2 FQGNSA. This CDR3 reads CASSLTGYRSGNTIYF. For the CDR3, the DNA is TGTGCCAGCAGCCTAACAGGGTATCGCTCTGGAAACACCATATATTTT.